This T cell receptor beta chain is from a study of T-cell reconstitution after alpha-beta-depleted transplantation in children. Points from the study as a whole: A year had passed since transplant, and T-cell counts and diversity by then came mostly from newly produced T cells.

J lost 7 bases, V lost 3 bases, and 14 bases had no gene match. The CDR3 contains 17 residues. The germline V gene has CDR1 MDHEN and CDR2 SYDVKM. Preparing the TCRbeta library involved the use of unique molecular identifiers. Each CDR3 protein is one row after TCRdb ran MiXCR on the PCR reads. The data hold 450,000 to 550,000 distinct CDR3 sequences, with 9.5% to 12% observed a single time. To note about this clonotype: Antigen specificity is unknown.

The chain combines TRBV28 with TRBJ1-4; 7 nucleotides agree with TRBD1. The TCR was taken from a female patient between 2 and 15 years old who had a stem cell transplant for aplastic anemia, so the T cells may come from the graft donor. Sequencing was performed on PBMCs, mostly from graft donor cells, taken 180 days after TCRalphabeta/CD19-depleted stem cell transplant. The CDR3 bases are TGTGCCAGCAGTTTTGCAGGGGGGGCCCCTCGGGGTGAAAAACTGTTTTTT. It specifies CASSFAGGAPRGEKLFF.